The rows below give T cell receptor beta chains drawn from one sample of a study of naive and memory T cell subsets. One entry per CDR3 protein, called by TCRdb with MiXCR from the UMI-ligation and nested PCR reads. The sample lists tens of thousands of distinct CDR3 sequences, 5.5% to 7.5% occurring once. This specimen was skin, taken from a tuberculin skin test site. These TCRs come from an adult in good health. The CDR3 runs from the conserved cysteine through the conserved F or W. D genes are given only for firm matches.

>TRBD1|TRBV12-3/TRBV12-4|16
CASSSHTKTGAYEQYF
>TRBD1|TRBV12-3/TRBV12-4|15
CASNTGTGATGELFF
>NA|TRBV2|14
CASKIGGSTDTQYF
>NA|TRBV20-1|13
CSARRGCDQPQHF
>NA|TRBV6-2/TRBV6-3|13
CASSYSGGARAFF
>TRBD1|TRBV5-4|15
CASSAWQGAGTEAFF
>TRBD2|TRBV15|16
CATSRGVAGGDNEQFF
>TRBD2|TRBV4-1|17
CASSQGNGGVHTDTQYF
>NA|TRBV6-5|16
CASSREPRTGANVLTF
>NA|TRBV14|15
CASSQVLDPGNTIYF
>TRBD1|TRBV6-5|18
CASSGGGGWTAMNTEAFF
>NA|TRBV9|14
CASSVDFPGNTIYF
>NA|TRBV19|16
CASRRGDSMDRETQYF
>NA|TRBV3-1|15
CASSQTPGRGDEQFF
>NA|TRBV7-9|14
CASTATLSYNEQFF
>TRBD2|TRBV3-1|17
CASSQGGERGGAETQYF
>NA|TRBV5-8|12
CASSFGNTEAFF
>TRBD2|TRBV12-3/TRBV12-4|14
CASSLGREGDTQYF
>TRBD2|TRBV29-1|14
CSVVSSGGPDTQYF
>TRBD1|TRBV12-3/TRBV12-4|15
CASSLDRGPQETQYF
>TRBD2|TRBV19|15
CATPPVERGGLEQFF
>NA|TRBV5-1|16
CASSLEGGGAYNEQFF
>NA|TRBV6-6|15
CASSEGRKANYGYTF
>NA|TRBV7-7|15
CASSLGTFSTDTQYF
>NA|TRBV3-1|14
CASTGEAAKNIQYF
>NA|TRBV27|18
CASTTRFRAGSSSYEQYF
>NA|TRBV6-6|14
CASTGDSWNREQYF
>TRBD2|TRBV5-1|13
CASSISPGLAAFF
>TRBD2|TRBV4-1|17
CASSQDGASGNQETQYF
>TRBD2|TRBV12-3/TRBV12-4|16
CASSRGLAGRTDTQYF
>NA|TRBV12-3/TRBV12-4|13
CASSFWPGNTIYF
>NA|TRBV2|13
CATTTGESYEQYF
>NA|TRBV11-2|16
CASSLVFPQGQETQYF
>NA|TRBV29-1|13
CSVEERRGDEQYF
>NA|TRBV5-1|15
CASSGMGTPTDTQYF
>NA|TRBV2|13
CASINREGDTQYF
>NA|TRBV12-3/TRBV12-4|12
CASSHTTYEQYF
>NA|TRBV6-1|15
CASRHLPRDTGELFF
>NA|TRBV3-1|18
CASSFPQPRTDSYNEQFF
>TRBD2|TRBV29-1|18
CSVEDHEASGANTDTQYF
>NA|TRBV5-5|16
CASSSLTPGPQYEQYF
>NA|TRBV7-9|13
CASSPPGEETQYF
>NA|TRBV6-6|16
CASSYQGTDSRQPQHF
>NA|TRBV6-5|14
CASSYFADFYEQYF
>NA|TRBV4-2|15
CASSQDQGGGKPQHF
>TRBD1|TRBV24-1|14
CATSDRQGTDTQYF
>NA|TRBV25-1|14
CASSDTLVSGRYTF
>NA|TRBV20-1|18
CSAGPGTFPLHSNQPQHF
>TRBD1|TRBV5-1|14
CASSLGQGTTEAFF
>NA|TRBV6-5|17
CASSPAVDPGSGNTIYF
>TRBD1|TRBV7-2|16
CASSLVGTDRFLTQYF
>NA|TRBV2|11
CASSARYEQYF
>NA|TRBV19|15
CASSIAALSGSPLHF
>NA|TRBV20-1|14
CSAARGTANYGYTF
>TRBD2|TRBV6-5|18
CASRTVGLLAGGNNEQFF